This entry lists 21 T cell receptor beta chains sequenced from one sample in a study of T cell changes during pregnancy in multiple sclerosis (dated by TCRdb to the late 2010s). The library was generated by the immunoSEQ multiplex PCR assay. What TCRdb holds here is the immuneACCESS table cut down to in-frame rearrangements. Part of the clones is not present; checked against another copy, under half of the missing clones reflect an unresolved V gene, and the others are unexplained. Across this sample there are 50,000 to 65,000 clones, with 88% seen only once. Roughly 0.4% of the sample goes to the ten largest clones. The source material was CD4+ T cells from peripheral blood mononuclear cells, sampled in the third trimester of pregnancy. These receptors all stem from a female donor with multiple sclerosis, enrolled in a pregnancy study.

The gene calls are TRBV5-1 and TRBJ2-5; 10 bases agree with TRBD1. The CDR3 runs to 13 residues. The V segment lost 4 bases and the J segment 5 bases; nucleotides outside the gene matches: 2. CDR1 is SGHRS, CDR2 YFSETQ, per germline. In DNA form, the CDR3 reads TGCGCCAGCAGCGTGACAGGGGGCGAGACCCAGTACTTC. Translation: CASSVTGGETQYF.

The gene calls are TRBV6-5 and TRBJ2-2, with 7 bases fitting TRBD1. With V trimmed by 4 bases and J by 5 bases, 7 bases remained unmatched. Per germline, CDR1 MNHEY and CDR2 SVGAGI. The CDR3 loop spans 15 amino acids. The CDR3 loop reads CASSFTTGSTGELFF. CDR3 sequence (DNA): TGTGCCAGCAGTTTTACGACAGGGAGTACCGGGGAGCTGTTTTTT.

DNA for the CDR3: TGTGCCAGTAGTATAGATGCGGCAGGGGGAGGCACAACTAATGAAAAACTGTTTTTT. Amino acid sequence: CASSIDAAGGGTTNEKLFF. The genes are TRBV19 and TRBJ1-4, with 7 nucleotides matching TRBD1. CDR1 is LNHDA, CDR2 SQIVND, per germline (reference sequence). The CDR3 is 19 amino acids. V gave up 0 bases and J gave up 0 bases; unmatched junction bases: 10. Full variable domain (remainder filled in from reference TRBV19 and TRBJ1-4): DGGITQSPKYLFRKEGQNVTLSCEQNLNHDAMYWYRQDPGQGLRLIYYSQIVNDFQKGDIAEGYSVSREKKESFPLTVTSAQKNPTAFYLCASSIDAAGGGTTNEKLFFGSGTQLSVL.

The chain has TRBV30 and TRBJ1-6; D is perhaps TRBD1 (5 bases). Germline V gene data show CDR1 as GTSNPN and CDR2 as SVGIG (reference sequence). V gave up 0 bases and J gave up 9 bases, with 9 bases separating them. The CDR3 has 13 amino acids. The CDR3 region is CAWSVRRVSPLHF. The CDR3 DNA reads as TGTGCCTGGAGTGTACGCAGGGTTTCACCCCTCCACTTT. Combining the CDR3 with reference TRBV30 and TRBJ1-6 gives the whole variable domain SQTIHQWPATLVQPVGSPLSLECTVEGTSNPNLYWYRQAAGRGLQLLFYSVGIGQISSEVPQNLSASRPQDRQFILSSKKLLLSDSGFYLCAWSVRRVSPLHFGNGTRLTVT.

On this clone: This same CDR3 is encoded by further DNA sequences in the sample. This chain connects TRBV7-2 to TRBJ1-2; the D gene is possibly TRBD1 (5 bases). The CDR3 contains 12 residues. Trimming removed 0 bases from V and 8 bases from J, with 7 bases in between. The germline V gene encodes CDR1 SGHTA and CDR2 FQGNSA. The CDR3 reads CASSLAQGGYTF. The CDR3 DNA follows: TGTGCCAGCAGCTTAGCGCAGGGAGGCTACACCTTC.

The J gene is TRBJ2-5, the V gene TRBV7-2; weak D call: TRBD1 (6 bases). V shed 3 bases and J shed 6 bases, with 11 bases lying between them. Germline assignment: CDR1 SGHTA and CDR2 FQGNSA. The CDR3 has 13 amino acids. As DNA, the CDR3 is TGTGCCAGCAGCTTCCCAGGGGTGAAGACCCAGTACTTC. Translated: CASSFPGVKTQYF. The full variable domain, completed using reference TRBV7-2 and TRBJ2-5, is GAGVSQSPSNKVTEKGKDVELRCDPISGHTALYWYRQSLGQGLEFLIYFQGNSAPDKSGLPSDRFSAERTGGSVSTLTIQRTQQEDSAVYLCASSFPGVKTQYFGPGTRLLVL.

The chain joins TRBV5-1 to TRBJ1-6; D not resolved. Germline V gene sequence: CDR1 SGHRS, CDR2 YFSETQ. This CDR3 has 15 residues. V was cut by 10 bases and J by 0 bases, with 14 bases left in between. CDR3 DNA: TGCGCCTCCAGTGGAGGGAGCTCCTATAATTCACCCCTCCACTTT. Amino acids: CASSGGSSYNSPLHF.

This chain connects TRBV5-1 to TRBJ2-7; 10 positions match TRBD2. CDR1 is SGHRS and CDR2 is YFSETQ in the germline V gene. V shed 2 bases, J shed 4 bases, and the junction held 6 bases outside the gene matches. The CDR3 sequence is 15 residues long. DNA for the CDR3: TGCGCCAGCAGCTTAGGGGCTAGCGGGAGTTACGAGCAGTACTTC. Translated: CASSLGASGSYEQYF.

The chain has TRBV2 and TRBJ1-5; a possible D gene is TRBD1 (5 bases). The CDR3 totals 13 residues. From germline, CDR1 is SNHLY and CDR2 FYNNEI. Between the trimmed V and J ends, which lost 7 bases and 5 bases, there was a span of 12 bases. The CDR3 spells CASKGDGDQPQHF. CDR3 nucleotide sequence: TGTGCCAGCAAAGGGGATGGGGATCAGCCCCAGCATTTT.

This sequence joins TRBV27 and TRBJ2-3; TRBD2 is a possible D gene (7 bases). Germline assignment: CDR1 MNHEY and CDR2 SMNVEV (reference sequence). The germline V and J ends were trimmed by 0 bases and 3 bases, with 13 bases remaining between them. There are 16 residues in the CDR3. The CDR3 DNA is TGTGCCAGCAGTTTATCCGGGGGGCTATGGACAGATACGCAGTATTTT. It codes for CASSLSGGLWTDTQYF.

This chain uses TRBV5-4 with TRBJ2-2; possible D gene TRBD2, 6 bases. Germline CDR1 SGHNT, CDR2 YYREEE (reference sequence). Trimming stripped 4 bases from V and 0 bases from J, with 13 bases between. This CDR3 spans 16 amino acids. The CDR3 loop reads CASSPSRGSNTGELFF. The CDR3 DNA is TGTGCCAGCAGCCCTTCCCGGGGGTCGAACACCGGGGAGCTGTTTTTT.

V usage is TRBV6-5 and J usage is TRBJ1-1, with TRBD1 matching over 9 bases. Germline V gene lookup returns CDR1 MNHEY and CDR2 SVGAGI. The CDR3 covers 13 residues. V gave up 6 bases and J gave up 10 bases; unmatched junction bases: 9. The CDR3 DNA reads TGTGCCAGCAGCCAACAGGGGGCGCGGGCAGCTTTCTTT. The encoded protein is CASSQQGARAAFF.

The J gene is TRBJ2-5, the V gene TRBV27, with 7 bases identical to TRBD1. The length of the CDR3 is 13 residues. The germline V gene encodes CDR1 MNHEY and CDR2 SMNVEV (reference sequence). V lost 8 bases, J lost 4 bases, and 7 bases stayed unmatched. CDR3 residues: CASGKGARETQYF. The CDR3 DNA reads TGTGCCAGCGGAAAGGGGGCTAGAGAGACCCAGTACTTC.

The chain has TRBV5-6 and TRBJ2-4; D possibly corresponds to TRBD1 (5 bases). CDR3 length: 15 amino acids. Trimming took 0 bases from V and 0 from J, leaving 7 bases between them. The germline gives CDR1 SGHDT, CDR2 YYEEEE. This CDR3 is CASSLGTLAKNIQYF. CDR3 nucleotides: TGTGCCAGCAGCTTGGGGACATTAGCCAAAAACATTCAGTACTTC.

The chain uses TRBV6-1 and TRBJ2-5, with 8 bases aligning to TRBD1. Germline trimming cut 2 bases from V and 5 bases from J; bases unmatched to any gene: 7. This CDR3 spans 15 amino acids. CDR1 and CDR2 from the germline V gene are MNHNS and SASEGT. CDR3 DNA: TGTGCCAGCAGTGAAAGCAGGGGGCGGAGGGAGACCCAGTACTTC. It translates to CASSESRGRRETQYF.

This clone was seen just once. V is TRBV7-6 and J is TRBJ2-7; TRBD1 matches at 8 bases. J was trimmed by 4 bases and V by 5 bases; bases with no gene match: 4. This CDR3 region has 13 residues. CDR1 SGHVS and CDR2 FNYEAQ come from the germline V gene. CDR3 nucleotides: TGTGCCAGCAGCCACGGACAGGGTTACGAGCAGTACTTC. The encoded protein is CASSHGQGYEQYF.

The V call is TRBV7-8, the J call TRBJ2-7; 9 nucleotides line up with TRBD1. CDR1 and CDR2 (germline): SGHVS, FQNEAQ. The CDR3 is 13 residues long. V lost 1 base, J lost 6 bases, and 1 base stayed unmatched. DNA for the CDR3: TGTGCCAGCAGCTTAGGGGGACAGGGCGAGCAGTACTTC. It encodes CASSLGGQGEQYF.

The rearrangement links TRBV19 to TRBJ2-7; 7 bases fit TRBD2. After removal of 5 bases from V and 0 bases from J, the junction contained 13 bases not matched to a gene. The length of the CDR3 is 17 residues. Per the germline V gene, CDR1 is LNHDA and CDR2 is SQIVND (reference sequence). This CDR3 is CASSEVGRELSSYEQYF. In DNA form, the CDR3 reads TGTGCCAGTAGTGAGGTGGGGAGGGAACTGAGCTCCTACGAGCAGTACTTC.

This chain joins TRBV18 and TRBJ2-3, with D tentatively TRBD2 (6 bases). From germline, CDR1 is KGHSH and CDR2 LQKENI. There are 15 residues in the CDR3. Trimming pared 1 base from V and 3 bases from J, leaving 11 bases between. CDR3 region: CASSPLGGATDTQYF. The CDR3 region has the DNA TGTGCCAGCTCACCACTGGGGGGAGCGACAGATACGCAGTATTTT.

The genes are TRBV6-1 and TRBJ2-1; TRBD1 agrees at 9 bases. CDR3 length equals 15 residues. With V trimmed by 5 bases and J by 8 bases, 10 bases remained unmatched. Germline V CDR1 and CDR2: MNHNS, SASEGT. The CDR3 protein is CASSHYTGGVYEQFF. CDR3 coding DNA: TGTGCCAGCAGTCACTACACAGGGGGCGTTTATGAGCAGTTCTTC.

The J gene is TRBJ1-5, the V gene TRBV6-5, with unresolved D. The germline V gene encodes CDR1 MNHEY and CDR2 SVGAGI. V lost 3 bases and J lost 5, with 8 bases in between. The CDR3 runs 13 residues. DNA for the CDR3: TGTGCCAGCAGTTATGGAGGATATCAGCCCCAGCATTTT. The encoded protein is CASSYGGYQPQHF.